This TCR beta chain was sequenced for a study of cytomegalovirus exposure and HLA in healthy donors. Study findings and constraints: TRBV6-2, TRBV6-3 and some other V segments were unresolvable in 87-base-pair reads.

Primers included in the PCR were 60 Vbeta and 13 Jbeta primers. Libraries were prepared by immunoSEQ multiplex PCR; TCRdb keeps only in-frame clonotypes and omits some of them. The repertoire consists of 100,000 to 150,000 clones, with 83% occurring once and the leading ten covering 15% to 20%. About this clone itself: What it binds is unknown.

Germline lookup yields CDR1 MNHEY and CDR2 SMNVEV (reference sequence). The CDR3 loop spans 14 amino acids. Between the trimmed V and J ends, which lost 5 bases and 7 bases, there was a span of 15 bases. All the people who gave samples were healthy bone marrow donors. The receptor comes from a man aged 18-30 years in good health and CMV-seropositive. Sequenced input: PBMCs. The chain combines TRBV27 with TRBJ2-1; no clear D. CDR3 region: CASSGRPKLNEQFF. The CDR3 nucleotides are TGTGCCAGCAGTGGTCGACCGAAACTAAATGAGCAGTTCTTC.